This is a list of T cell receptor beta chains from one sample in a study of response to subunit inactivated influenza vaccine. TCRdb ran MiXCR on the RT-PCR reads and lists one entry per CDR3 protein. The sample includes about 540,000 distinct CDR3 sequences, roughly 25% of them seen just once. The sample was also linked to a second study, of T cells expressing NK-cell markers.

The source was CD4+ T cells sorted from PBMCs, collected approximately 12 days after vaccination. The receptors were gathered from a man in his fifties who received an inactivated influenza vaccine. Both conserved end residues are part of each CDR3. The D gene is left open where the match is weak. Rows give clone size only sometimes, using once, few, many, or a class for an expanded clone.

J gene: TRBJ1-1
CDR3 length: 12
D gene: -
V gene: TRBV29-1
clone size: few
CDR3 DNA: TGCAGCGGACAGATTCTGAACACTGAAGCTTTCTTT
CDR3 protein: CSGQILNTEAFF

J gene: TRBJ2-1
CDR3 length: 17
D gene: TRBD2
V gene: TRBV5-1
clone size: few
CDR3 DNA: TGCGCCAGCAGCTTGGGTCGAACTAGCGGGAGGGCCGATGAGCAGTTCTTC
CDR3 protein: CASSLGRTSGRADEQFF

J gene: TRBJ2-1
CDR3 length: 16
D gene: TRBD2
V gene: TRBV10-3
clone size: -
CDR3 DNA: TGTGCCACAGGGACTAGCGGGGGGGACAGAGGAAATGAGCAGTTCTTC
CDR3 protein: CATGTSGGDRGNEQFF

J gene: TRBJ2-2
CDR3 length: 14
D gene: -
V gene: TRBV20-1
clone size: -
CDR3 DNA: TGCAGTGCTAGAGTGACAGTGAACACCGGGGAGCTGTTTTTT
CDR3 protein: CSARVTVNTGELFF

J gene: TRBJ2-2
CDR3 length: 16
D gene: -
V gene: TRBV7-3
clone size: few
CDR3 DNA: TGTGCCAGCAGCTTAACTGTCAGTGGGCTGGGCGGGGAGCTGTTTTTT
CDR3 protein: CASSLTVSGLGGELFF

J gene: TRBJ2-5
CDR3 length: 11
D gene: -
V gene: TRBV28
clone size: -
CDR3 DNA: TGTGCCAGCAGTTTCTTCGGGACCCAGTACTTC
CDR3 protein: CASSFFGTQYF

J gene: TRBJ2-1
CDR3 length: 14
D gene: -
V gene: TRBV6-1
clone size: few
CDR3 DNA: TGTGCCAGCAGTCTCCGGGACAACTACAATGAGCAGTTCTTC
CDR3 protein: CASSLRDNYNEQFF

J gene: TRBJ1-2
CDR3 length: 16
D gene: TRBD1
V gene: TRBV2
clone size: few
CDR3 DNA: TGTGCCAGCAGGACAAATCCCGGGACAGCCCACGGCGGCTACACCTTC
CDR3 protein: CASRTNPGTAHGGYTF

J gene: TRBJ2-7
CDR3 length: 17
D gene: -
V gene: TRBV6-2/TRBV6-3
clone size: few
CDR3 DNA: TGTGCCAGCAGTTACTCGACGCGGAGCAGGGGCTCCTACGAGCAGTACTTC
CDR3 protein: CASSYSTRSRGSYEQYF

J gene: TRBJ2-3
CDR3 length: 14
D gene: -
V gene: TRBV7-2
clone size: -
CDR3 DNA: TGTGCCATTAATAGGGGGGGAGGGCCGGATACGCAGTATTTT
CDR3 protein: CAINRGGGPDTQYF

J gene: TRBJ2-7
CDR3 length: 13
D gene: -
V gene: TRBV28
clone size: few
CDR3 DNA: TGTGCCAGCAGCGGACAGCCAGCCTACGAGCAGTACTTC
CDR3 protein: CASSGQPAYEQYF

J gene: TRBJ1-5
CDR3 length: 16
D gene: -
V gene: TRBV20-1
clone size: -
CDR3 DNA: TGCAGTGCTCTGAACCCGGTACAGGGTTTCGCTCAGCCCCAGCATTTT
CDR3 protein: CSALNPVQGFAQPQHF

J gene: TRBJ1-5
CDR3 length: 16
D gene: -
V gene: TRBV20-1
clone size: -
CDR3 DNA: TGCAGTGCGACACACGGGACACTAGGAGGAAATCAGCCCCAGCATTTT
CDR3 protein: CSATHGTLGGNQPQHF

J gene: TRBJ2-2
CDR3 length: 14
D gene: -
V gene: TRBV10-3
clone size: -
CDR3 DNA: TGTGCCATCAGTGAACAAACTAACACCGGGAAGCTGTTTTTT
CDR3 protein: CAISEQTNTGKLFF

J gene: TRBJ2-1
CDR3 length: 15
D gene: TRBD2
V gene: TRBV18
clone size: few
CDR3 DNA: TGTGCCAGCTCACCAGACTTAGCGGGAGCGAATGAGCAGTTCTTC
CDR3 protein: CASSPDLAGANEQFF

J gene: TRBJ2-3
CDR3 length: 13
D gene: TRBD2
V gene: TRBV10-3
clone size: few
CDR3 DNA: TGTGCCTTTCGCGGGAGGGCCAACGATACGCAGTATTTT
CDR3 protein: CAFRGRANDTQYF

J gene: TRBJ2-2
CDR3 length: 12
D gene: TRBD2
V gene: TRBV10-3
clone size: few
CDR3 DNA: TGTGCCATCAGCGGGGGGTCTGGGGAGCTGTTTTTT
CDR3 protein: CAISGGSGELFF

J gene: TRBJ1-5
CDR3 length: 13
D gene: -
V gene: TRBV5-6
clone size: few
CDR3 DNA: TGTGCCAGCAGCTTGGCCGCGGAAGTACCCCAGCATTTT
CDR3 protein: CASSLAAEVPQHF

J gene: TRBJ1-5
CDR3 length: 14
D gene: -
V gene: TRBV20-1
clone size: few
CDR3 DNA: TGCAGTGCCACGTGGGTAGAACAAGCTCAGCCCCAGCATTTT
CDR3 protein: CSATWVEQAQPQHF

J gene: TRBJ2-1
CDR3 length: 16
D gene: TRBD2
V gene: TRBV10-2
clone size: -
CDR3 DNA: TGCGCCAGCAGTGAGAGCGGGGGGGCCTCTTGGAATGAGCAGTTCTTC
CDR3 protein: CASSESGGASWNEQFF

J gene: TRBJ2-7
CDR3 length: 18
D gene: TRBD2
V gene: TRBV11-1
clone size: few
CDR3 DNA: TGTGCCAGCAGCCCGACTAGCGGGAGGGGACTATTGAGCTACGAGCAGTACTTC
CDR3 protein: CASSPTSGRGLLSYEQYF

J gene: TRBJ2-7
CDR3 length: 13
D gene: -
V gene: TRBV5-1
clone size: many
CDR3 DNA: TGTGCCAGCAGTTTAGGGGGAACCTACGAGCAGTACTTC
CDR3 protein: CASSLGGTYEQYF

J gene: TRBJ1-3
CDR3 length: 14
D gene: -
V gene: TRBV10-3
clone size: few
CDR3 DNA: TGTGCCATCAAGACAGAAGACTCTGGAAACACCATATATTTT
CDR3 protein: CAIKTEDSGNTIYF

J gene: TRBJ1-4
CDR3 length: 14
D gene: -
V gene: TRBV6-1
clone size: few
CDR3 DNA: TGTGCCAGCAGTACCCACCAGGGCCGTGAAAAACTGTTTTTT
CDR3 protein: CASSTHQGREKLFF

J gene: TRBJ1-1
CDR3 length: 16
D gene: TRBD1
V gene: TRBV20-1
clone size: -
CDR3 DNA: TGCAGTGCTAGAGGACCTAGGCAGGGGGCGGGCACTGAAGCTTTCTTT
CDR3 protein: CSARGPRQGAGTEAFF

J gene: TRBJ1-6
CDR3 length: 15
D gene: TRBD1
V gene: TRBV3-1
clone size: -
CDR3 DNA: TGTGCCAGCAGCCAAGACAGGGGGGGAAATTCACCCCTCCACTTT
CDR3 protein: CASSQDRGGNSPLHF

J gene: TRBJ2-2
CDR3 length: 15
D gene: TRBD1
V gene: TRBV15
clone size: few
CDR3 DNA: TGTGCCACCAGCAGAGGGGACAGGGATACCGGGGAGCTGTTTTTT
CDR3 protein: CATSRGDRDTGELFF

J gene: TRBJ2-5
CDR3 length: 13
D gene: TRBD1
V gene: TRBV20-1
clone size: -
CDR3 DNA: TGCAGTGCTAGAGGGCAGGGGGTGGAGACCCAGTACTTC
CDR3 protein: CSARGQGVETQYF